This entry concerns a single T cell receptor (beta chain). Its antigen remains undetermined. Per-base quality was not reported, and no clone a single base away is much larger than it. This entry is derived from a study of blood T cell repertoires in COVID-19 (dated by TCRdb to 2019 to 2021). About the investigation overall: Samples covering the acute and convalescent phases of COVID-19 were provided by collaborators in the United States, Italy and Spain. The material from the prospective study consisted of cDNA or gDNA derived from T cells, B-cell-depleted T cells, or PBMCs. Deeply sampled blood TCRbeta repertoires from subjects exposed to, actively infected with, or recovered from COVID-19 were included in the dataset. The repertoires were released in a freely available public database intended as a resource for research on the immune response to SARS-CoV-2. The samples were drawn from two sources: the first 160 participants of the ongoing ImmuneRACE study, and approximately 1,300 subjects contributed by 6 global collaborators. The sample metadata nearly always contained a de-identified subject ID, COVID-19 status, age in years and sex. Where HLA class I and class II types were available, the types were taken from metadata supplied by the sample provider, not from assay-based typing. Study-level results and caveats: The quantity of clinical and demographic metadata differed by source and by participant and was supplied without curation.

TCRbeta CDR3 regions were amplified from genomic DNA using the immunoSEQ Assay, a bias-controlled multiplex PCR. Concerning the study's data processing: The number of nucleated cells in each sample was estimated from the amplification of reference gene primers within the assay. To quantify the absolute abundance of each unique TCRbeta CDR3 rearrangement, sequence reads were collapsed and filtered. Productive Simpson clonality was computed per sample as the square root of Simpson's diversity index over productive rearrangements. This is the immuneACCESS table as TCRdb keeps it, with only in-frame sequences that have V and J called. A part of the clones is gone; compared with another copy, unresolved V genes explain less than half, and the rest is unexplained. For V, J and clone size, that table is used; D and trimming come from the DNA. Within this sample are around 210,000 clones, with about nine tenths of them counted one time only. Of the sample, 0.7% to 0.8% is held by the ten largest clones.

Whole blood was collected in K2EDTA tubes by collaborating institutions according to the institutions' own protocols. Collaborator samples were shipped for TCRbeta analysis as frozen whole blood, isolated PBMCs, or DNA extracted from either sample type. The CDR3 spans 11 residues, from the cysteine through the phenylalanine. Just CDR3 DNA is preserved here, 33 bases in frame from base 1. The clonotype was recovered from a woman in her sixties or seventies with acute or convalescent COVID-19. The sequence joins TRBV21-1 to TRBJ2-5; TRBD1 is taken as the D call from the table, unchecked against the DNA. TRBV21-1 has pseudogene status. Source material: peripheral blood. The sequenced DNA: TGTGCCAGCAGCCCACAAGAGACCCAGTACTTC. Translated, it gives CASSPQETQYF.